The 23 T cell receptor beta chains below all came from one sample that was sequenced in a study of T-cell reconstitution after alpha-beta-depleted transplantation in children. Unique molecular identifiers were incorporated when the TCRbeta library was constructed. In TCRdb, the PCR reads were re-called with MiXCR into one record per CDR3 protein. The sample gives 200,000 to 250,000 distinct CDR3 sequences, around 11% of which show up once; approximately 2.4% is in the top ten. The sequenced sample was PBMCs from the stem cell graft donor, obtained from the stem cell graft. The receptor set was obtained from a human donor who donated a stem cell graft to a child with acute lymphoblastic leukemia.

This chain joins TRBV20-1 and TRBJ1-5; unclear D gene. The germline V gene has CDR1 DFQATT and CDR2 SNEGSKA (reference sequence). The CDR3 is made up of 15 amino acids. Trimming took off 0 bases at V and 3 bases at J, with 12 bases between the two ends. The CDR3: CSARDVGRVNQPQHF. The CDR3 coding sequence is TGCAGTGCTAGAGATGTGGGTAGGGTCAATCAGCCCCAGCATTTT.

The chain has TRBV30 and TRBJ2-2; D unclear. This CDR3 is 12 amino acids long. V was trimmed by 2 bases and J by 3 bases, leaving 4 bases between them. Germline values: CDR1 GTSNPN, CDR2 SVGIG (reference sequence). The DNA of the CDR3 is TGTGCCTGGAGTCCGGACACCGGGGAGCTGTTTTTT. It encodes CAWSPDTGELFF.

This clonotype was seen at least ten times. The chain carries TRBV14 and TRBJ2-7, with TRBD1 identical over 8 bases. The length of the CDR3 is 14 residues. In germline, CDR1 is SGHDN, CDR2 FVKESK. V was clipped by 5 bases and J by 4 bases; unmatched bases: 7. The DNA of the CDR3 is TGTGCCAGCAGCGGAGGGACAGGACTGTACGAGCAGTACTTC. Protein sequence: CASSGGTGLYEQYF.

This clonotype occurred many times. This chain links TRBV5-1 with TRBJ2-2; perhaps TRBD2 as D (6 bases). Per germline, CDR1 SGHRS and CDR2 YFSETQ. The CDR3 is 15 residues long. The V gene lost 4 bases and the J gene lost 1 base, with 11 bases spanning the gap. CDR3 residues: CASSTGTLNTGELFF. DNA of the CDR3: TGCGCCAGCAGCACCGGGACTCTGAACACCGGGGAGCTGTTTTTT.

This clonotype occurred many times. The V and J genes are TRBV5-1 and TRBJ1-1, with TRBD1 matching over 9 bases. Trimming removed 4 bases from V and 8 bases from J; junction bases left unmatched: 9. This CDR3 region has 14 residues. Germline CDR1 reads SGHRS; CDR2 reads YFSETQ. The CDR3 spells CASSAMADRGEAFF. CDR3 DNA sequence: TGCGCCAGCAGCGCCATGGCGGACAGGGGAGAAGCTTTCTTT.

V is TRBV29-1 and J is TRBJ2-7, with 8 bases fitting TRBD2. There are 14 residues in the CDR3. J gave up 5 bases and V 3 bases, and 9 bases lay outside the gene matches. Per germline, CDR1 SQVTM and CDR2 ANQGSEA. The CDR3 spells CSVDPGGGFDEQYF. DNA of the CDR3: TGCAGCGTTGATCCGGGGGGGGGTTTCGACGAGCAGTACTTC.

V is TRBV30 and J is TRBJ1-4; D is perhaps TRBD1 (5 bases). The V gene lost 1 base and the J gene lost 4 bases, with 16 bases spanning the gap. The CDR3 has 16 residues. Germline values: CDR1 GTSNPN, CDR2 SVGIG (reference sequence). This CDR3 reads CAWSDPGHGINEKLFF. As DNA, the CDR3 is TGTGCCTGGAGTGACCCAGGACACGGAATTAATGAAAAACTGTTTTTT.

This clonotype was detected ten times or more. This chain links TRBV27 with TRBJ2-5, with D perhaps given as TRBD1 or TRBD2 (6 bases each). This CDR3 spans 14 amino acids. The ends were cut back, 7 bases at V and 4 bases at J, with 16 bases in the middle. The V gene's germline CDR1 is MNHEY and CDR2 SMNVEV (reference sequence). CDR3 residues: CASNRGGMRETQYF. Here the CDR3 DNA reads TGTGCCAGCAACAGAGGGGGGATGCGAGAGACCCAGTACTTC.

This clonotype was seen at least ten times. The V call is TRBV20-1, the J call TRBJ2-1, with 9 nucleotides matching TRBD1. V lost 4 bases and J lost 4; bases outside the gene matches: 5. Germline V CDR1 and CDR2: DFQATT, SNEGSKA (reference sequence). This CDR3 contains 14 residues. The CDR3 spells CSAKSGTGYNEQFF. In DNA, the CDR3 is TGCAGTGCTAAGTCCGGGACAGGGTACAATGAGCAGTTCTTC.

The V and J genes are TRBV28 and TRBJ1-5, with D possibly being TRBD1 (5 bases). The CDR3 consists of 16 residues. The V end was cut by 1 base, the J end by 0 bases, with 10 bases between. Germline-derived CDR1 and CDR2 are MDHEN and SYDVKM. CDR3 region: CASSLYLGGSNQPQHF. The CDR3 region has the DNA TGTGCCAGCAGTTTATATCTCGGGGGTAGCAATCAGCCCCAGCATTTT.

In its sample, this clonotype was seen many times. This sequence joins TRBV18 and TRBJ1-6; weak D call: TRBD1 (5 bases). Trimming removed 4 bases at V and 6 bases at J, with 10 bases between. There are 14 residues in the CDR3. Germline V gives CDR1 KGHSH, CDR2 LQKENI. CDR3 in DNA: TGTGCCAGCTCACAAGCAGGGTCTAATTCACCCCTCCACTTT. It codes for CASSQAGSNSPLHF.

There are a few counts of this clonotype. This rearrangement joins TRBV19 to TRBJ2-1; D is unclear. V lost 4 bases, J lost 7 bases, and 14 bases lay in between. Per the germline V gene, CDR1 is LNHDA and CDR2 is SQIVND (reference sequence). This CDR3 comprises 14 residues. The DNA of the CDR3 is TGTGCCAGTAGTAGCCTCCTCTCTTGGAATGAGCAGTTCTTC. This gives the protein CASSSLLSWNEQFF.

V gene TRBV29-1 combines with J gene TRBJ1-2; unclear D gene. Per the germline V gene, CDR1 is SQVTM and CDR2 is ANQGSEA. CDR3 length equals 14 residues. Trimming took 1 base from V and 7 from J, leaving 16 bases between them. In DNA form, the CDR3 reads TGCAGCGTTGAAGTCCAGACCAGAGCGGGTGGCTACACCTTC. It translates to CSVEVQTRAGGYTF.

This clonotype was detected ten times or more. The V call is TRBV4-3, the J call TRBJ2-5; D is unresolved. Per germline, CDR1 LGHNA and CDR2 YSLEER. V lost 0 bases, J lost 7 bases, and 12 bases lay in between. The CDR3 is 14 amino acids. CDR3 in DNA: TGCGCCAGCAGCCAAGATACGTCTTATGCGACCCAGTACTTC. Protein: CASSQDTSYATQYF.

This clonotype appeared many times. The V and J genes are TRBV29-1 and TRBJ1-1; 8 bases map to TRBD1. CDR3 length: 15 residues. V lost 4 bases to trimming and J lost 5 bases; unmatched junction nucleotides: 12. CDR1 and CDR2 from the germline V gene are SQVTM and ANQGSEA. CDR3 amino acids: CSVGTYQGAGTEAFF. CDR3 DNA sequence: TGCAGCGTTGGCACCTACCAGGGGGCTGGAACTGAAGCTTTCTTT. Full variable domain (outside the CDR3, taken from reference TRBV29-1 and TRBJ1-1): SAVISQKPSRDICQRGTSLTIQCQVDSQVTMMFWYRQQPGQSLTLIATANQGSEATYESGFVIDKFPISRPNLTFSTLTVSNMSPEDSSIYLCSVGTYQGAGTEAFFGQGTRLTVV.

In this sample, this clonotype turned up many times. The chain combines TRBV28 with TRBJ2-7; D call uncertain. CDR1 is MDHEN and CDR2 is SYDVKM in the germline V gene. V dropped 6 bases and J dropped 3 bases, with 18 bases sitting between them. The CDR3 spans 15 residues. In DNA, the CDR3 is TGTGCCAGCAGAAGAGGTATCGGAAATGGCTACGAGCAGTACTTC. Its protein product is CASRRGIGNGYEQYF.

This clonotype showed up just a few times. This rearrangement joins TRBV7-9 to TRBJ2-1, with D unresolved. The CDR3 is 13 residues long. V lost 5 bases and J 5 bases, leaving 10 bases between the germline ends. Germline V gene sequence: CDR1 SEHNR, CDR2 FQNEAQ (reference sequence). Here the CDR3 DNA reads TGTGCCAGCAGCCCCGACCGTAACAATGAGCAGTTCTTC. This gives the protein CASSPDRNNEQFF.

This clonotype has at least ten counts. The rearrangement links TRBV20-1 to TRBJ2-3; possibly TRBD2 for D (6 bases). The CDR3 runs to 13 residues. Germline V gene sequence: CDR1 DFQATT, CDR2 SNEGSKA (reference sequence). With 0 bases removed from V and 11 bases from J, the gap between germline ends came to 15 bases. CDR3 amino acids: CSARDYGGRGQYF. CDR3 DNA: TGCAGTGCTAGAGATTATGGGGGGAGAGGGCAGTATTTT.

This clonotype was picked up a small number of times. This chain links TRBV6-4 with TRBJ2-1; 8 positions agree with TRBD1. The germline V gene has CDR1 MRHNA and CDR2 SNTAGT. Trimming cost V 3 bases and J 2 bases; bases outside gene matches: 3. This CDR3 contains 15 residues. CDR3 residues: CASSEDRDAYNEQFF. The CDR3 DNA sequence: TGTGCCAGCAGTGAGGACAGGGATGCCTACAATGAGCAGTTCTTC.

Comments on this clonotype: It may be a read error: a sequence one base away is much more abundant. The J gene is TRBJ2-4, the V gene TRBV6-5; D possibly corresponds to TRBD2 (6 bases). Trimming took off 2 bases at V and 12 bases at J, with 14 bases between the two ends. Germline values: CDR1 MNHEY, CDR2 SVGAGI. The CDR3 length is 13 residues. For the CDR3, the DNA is TGTGCCAGCAGTTACGAGGTGGAGGGCAGTCAGTACTTC. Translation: CASSYEVEGSQYF.

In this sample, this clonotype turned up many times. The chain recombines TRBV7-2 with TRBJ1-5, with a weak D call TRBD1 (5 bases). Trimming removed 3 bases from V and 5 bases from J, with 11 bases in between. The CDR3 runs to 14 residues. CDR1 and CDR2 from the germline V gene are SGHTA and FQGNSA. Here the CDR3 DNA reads TGTGCCAGCAGCTTTAAAGGGGATTATCAGCCCCAGCATTTT. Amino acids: CASSFKGDYQPQHF.

The CDR3 spells CAISVGFRKDNEQFF. DNA for the CDR3: TGTGCCATCAGTGTTGGGTTCAGAAAGGACAATGAGCAGTTCTTC. V gene TRBV10-3 combines with J gene TRBJ2-1; D is uncertain. CDR3 length: 15 amino acids. CDR1 ENHRY and CDR2 SYGVKD come from the germline V gene. Trimming removed 4 bases at V and 5 bases at J, with 15 bases between.

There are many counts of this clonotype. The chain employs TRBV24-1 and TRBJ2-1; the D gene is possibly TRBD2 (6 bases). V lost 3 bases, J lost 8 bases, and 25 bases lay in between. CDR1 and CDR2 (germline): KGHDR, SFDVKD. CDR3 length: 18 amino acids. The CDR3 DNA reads TGTGCCACCAGTGATCGCCGACGCGGGCGGGGAGTTAGGGATGAGCAGTTCTTC. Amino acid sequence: CATSDRRRGRGVRDEQFF.